Shown below are 14 T cell receptor beta chains from a single sample sequenced in a study of CD8 T cells in ankylosing spondylitis. MiXCR, applied by TCRdb to the 5' RACE reads, yields one record per CDR3 protein. The sample contains about 340,000 distinct CDR3 sequences, roughly 14% of which appear only once. The sample taken for sequencing was blood, either unsorted or a sorted T cell fraction (not recorded which). Receptors were obtained from a male donor with ankylosing spondylitis or in good health (not recorded which).

This clonotype appeared a few times. The chain recombines TRBV20-1 with TRBJ2-1; TRBD2 aligns across 13 bases. J was trimmed by 7 bases and V by 6 bases; bases with no gene match: 6. Germline CDR1 reads DFQATT; CDR2 reads SNEGSKA (reference sequence). CDR3 length: 14 amino acids. CDR3 sequence: CSADPGLAGNEQFF. The CDR3 DNA follows: TGCAGTGCCGACCCGGGACTAGCGGGGAATGAGCAGTTCTTC.

The rearrangement uses TRBV5-1 and TRBJ2-3, with a possible D match to TRBD2 (7 bases). The germline CDR1 and CDR2 sequences are SGHRS and YFSETQ. This CDR3 comprises 16 residues. V lost 0 bases and J 5 bases, leaving 16 bases between the germline ends. The CDR3 loop is CASSLGGGGRKDTQYF. For the CDR3, the DNA is TGCGCCAGCAGCTTGGGTGGCGGGGGCCGGAAAGATACGCAGTATTTT.

The rearrangement joins TRBV14 to TRBJ1-1; no definite D call. The CDR3 has 13 amino acids. Germline V gives CDR1 SGHDN, CDR2 FVKESK. V lost 0 bases and J 9 bases, leaving 11 bases between the germline ends. CDR3 residues: CASSQDRASQAFF. DNA of the CDR3: TGTGCCAGCAGCCAAGATCGGGCCAGCCAAGCTTTCTTT.

The genes are TRBV12-5 and TRBJ2-2; perhaps D is TRBD1 or TRBD2 (5 bases each). Germline V gene lookup returns CDR1 LGHNT and CDR2 FRNRAP. The CDR3 length is 15 residues. V shed 0 bases and J shed 6 bases, with 11 bases lying between them. The chain's CDR3 is CASGLVLGAAGELFF. Written as DNA, the CDR3 is TGTGCTAGTGGTTTGGTACTCGGGGCGGCCGGGGAGCTGTTTTTT. Together with reference TRBV12-5 and TRBJ2-2, the CDR3 gives the full variable domain: DARVTQTPRHKVTEMGQEVTMRCQPILGHNTVFWYRQTMMQGLELLAYFRNRAPLDDSGMPKDRFSAEMPDATLATLKIQPSEPRDSAVYFCASGLVLGAAGELFFGEGSRLTVL.

This clonotype was counted ten times or more. This sequence joins TRBV12-3 or TRBV12-4 and TRBJ2-2; 10 nucleotides match TRBD1. This CDR3 contains 15 residues. Trimming at V came to 8 bases and at J to 7 bases, leaving 10 bases not matched to a gene. The CDR3, as DNA: TGTGCCAGCCCCAGGCCAGGGACAGGGGACGGGGAGCTGTTTTTT. It is translated as CASPRPGTGDGELFF.

This clonotype was counted a few times. The J gene is TRBJ2-3, the V gene TRBV20-1, with D maybe TRBD2 (7 bases). Per germline, CDR1 DFQATT and CDR2 SNEGSKA (reference sequence). V shed 8 bases and J shed 0 bases, with 12 bases lying between them. This CDR3 is built from 13 residues. The CDR3 DNA reads TGCAGTCCCCGGGGGGCTAGCACAGATACGCAGTATTTT. Translation gives CSPRGASTDTQYF.

This clonotype occurred a few times. This rearrangement joins TRBV15 to TRBJ2-3, with 9 bases identical to TRBD2. The V and J ends lost 2 bases and 4 bases, in that order; junction bases with no gene match: 7. Germline V gives CDR1 LNHNV, CDR2 YYDKDF (reference sequence). The length of the CDR3 is 16 residues. The CDR3 sequence: CATSRMYSGGPDTQYF. In DNA form, the CDR3 reads TGTGCCACCAGCAGAATGTATAGCGGGGGTCCAGATACGCAGTATTTT.

This clonotype was seen only a few times. The genes are TRBV12-3 or TRBV12-4 and TRBJ2-7; D possibly corresponds to TRBD2 (7 bases). V lost 0 bases, J lost 2 bases, and 11 bases lay in between. The CDR3 contains 15 residues. The CDR3 DNA sequence: TGTGCCAGCAGTTTAGCGGGAGGGGGGACCTACGAGCAGTACTTC. Translating gives CASSLAGGGTYEQYF.

The chain has TRBV18 and TRBJ2-5, with D perhaps assigned TRBD1 or TRBD2 (5 bases each). Germline loops: CDR1 KGHSH, CDR2 LQKENI. The ends were cut back, 0 bases at V and 4 bases at J, with 18 bases in the middle. This CDR3 region has 17 residues. The CDR3, as DNA: TGTGCCAGCTCACCACCGGGGGTACCCCGCGCCGGAGAGACCCAGTACTTC. Translated, it gives CASSPPGVPRAGETQYF.

This clonotype was counted only a few times. The rearrangement uses TRBV7-9 and TRBJ1-1, with D tentatively TRBD1 (6 bases). V lost 3 bases and J lost 10, with 12 bases in between. Germline V gene sequence: CDR1 SEHNR, CDR2 FQNEAQ (reference sequence). This CDR3 is 12 amino acids long. DNA of the CDR3: TGTGCCAGCAGCTTGGGGGACATAGGAGCTTTCTTT. Protein product: CASSLGDIGAFF.

The CDR3 is CASSSYPDSFKTDTQYF. The CDR3 DNA reads TGTGCCAGCAGCTCCTATCCCGACAGCTTTAAAACAGATACGCAGTATTTT. V usage is TRBV6-1 and J usage is TRBJ2-3, with D maybe TRBD1 (5 bases). Deletions cut 6 bases from V and 3 bases from J, with 22 bases between. CDR3 length equals 17 residues. The germline V gene encodes CDR1 MNHNS and CDR2 SASEGT.

CDR3 sequence (DNA): TGTGCCAGCAGCCTCGACAGGGTCGTCGGTGGCTACACCTTC. It encodes CASSLDRVVGGYTF. This rearrangement joins TRBV3-1 to TRBJ1-2; 7 nucleotides align to TRBD1. The germline gives CDR1 LGHDT, CDR2 YNNKEL (reference sequence). With V trimmed by 4 bases and J by 7 bases, 9 bases remained unmatched. The CDR3 is 14 amino acids.

This clonotype was seen only a few times. This chain connects TRBV29-1 to TRBJ2-7; D not resolved. With 5 bases removed from V and 3 bases from J, the gap between germline ends came to 8 bases. The germline V gene has CDR1 SQVTM and CDR2 ANQGSEA. The length of the CDR3 is 11 residues. CDR3 DNA: TGCAGCGTTCAGGACCGCTACGAGCAGTACTTC. Its protein is CSVQDRYEQYF.

This clonotype was observed a few times. The chain recombines TRBV20-1 with TRBJ2-1, with TRBD2 identical over 12 bases. The CDR3 is 16 residues long. V shed 1 base and J 7 bases; nucleotides not matched to a gene: 8. Per germline, CDR1 DFQATT and CDR2 SNEGSKA (reference sequence). CDR3 residues: CSARGRTSGALNEQFF. CDR3 DNA sequence: TGCAGTGCTAGAGGTAGGACTAGCGGGGCCCTTAATGAGCAGTTCTTC.